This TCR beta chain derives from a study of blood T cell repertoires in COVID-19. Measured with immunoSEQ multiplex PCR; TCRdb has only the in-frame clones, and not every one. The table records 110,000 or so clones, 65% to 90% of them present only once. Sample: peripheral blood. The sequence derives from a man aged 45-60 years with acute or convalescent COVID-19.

The CDR3 region is CASSSSGYTEAFF. The CDR3 DNA reads TGTGCCAGCAGCTCCTCGGGTTACACTGAAGCTTTCTTT. The gene calls are TRBV11-2 and TRBJ1-1; unclear D gene. In germline, CDR1 is SGHAT, CDR2 FQNNGV. CDR3 length: 13 amino acids. V shed 4 bases and J shed 3 bases, with 9 bases lying between them.